A single sample is the source of the 12 T cell receptor beta chains below, sequenced in a study of T cell responses to AZD1222 COVID-19 vaccine. Clones were sequenced by immunoSEQ multiplex PCR, and TCRdb holds only the in-frame ones, with some missing. Among over 110,000 clones, around 90% were seen once, and the ten largest hold 1.5% to 2%. The material was peripheral blood, obtained 28 days after the second AZD1222 dose. The receptor source for this set is an adult who received the AZD1222 COVID-19 vaccine.

CDR3 in DNA: TGTGCCAGCAGTTTATGGTCGGGGAACTCTGGGGCCAACGTCCTGACTTTC. Translated: CASSLWSGNSGANVLTF. J is TRBJ2-6 and V is TRBV28; D perhaps matches TRBD2 (5 bases). Germline V gives CDR1 MDHEN, CDR2 SYDVKM. Deletions cut 0 bases from V and 0 bases from J, with 9 bases between. CDR3 length equals 17 residues.

This chain links TRBV3-1 (or the pseudogene TRBV3-2) with TRBJ1-6; no clear D gene. Trimming left V 2 bases short and J 1 base short, with 6 bases between. This CDR3 comprises 15 residues. The germline V gene has CDR1 LGHDT and CDR2 YNNKEL (reference sequence). The CDR3 loop reads CASSQRGSYNSPLHF. For the CDR3, the DNA is TGTGCCAGCAGCCAAAGAGGGTCCTATAATTCACCCCTCCACTTT.

This chain connects TRBV2 to TRBJ2-2, with 7 bases aligning to TRBD1. CDR1 is SNHLY and CDR2 is FYNNEI in the germline V gene. The V gene end was trimmed by 4 bases and the J gene end by 5 bases; junction bases not matched to a gene: 7. The CDR3 is 15 residues long. The CDR3 nucleotides are TGTGCCAGCAGTGGACAGGGATTAGTTACCGGGGAGCTGTTTTTT. It encodes CASSGQGLVTGELFF.

The V gene is TRBV7-8, the J gene TRBJ1-2, with TRBD1 matching over 10 bases. This CDR3 is 15 amino acids long. The germline gives CDR1 SGHVS, CDR2 FQNEAQ. With 2 bases clipped from V and 5 bases from J, the junction kept 5 bases outside the gene matches. The CDR3 here is CASSLMGQGMYGYTF. The CDR3 DNA reads TGTGCCAGCAGCTTAATGGGACAGGGGATGTATGGCTACACCTTC.

This clone was recorded a few times. The chain is built from TRBV7-2 and TRBJ1-6; no clear D gene. Trimming pared 1 base from V and 7 bases from J, leaving 11 bases between. The CDR3 totals 15 residues. Germline CDR1 SGHTA, CDR2 FQGNSA. The CDR3 nucleotides read TGTGCCAGCAGCTTAGGTGGCAAACCCAATTCACCCCTCCACTTT. It translates to CASSLGGKPNSPLHF.

The rearrangement links TRBV10-3 to TRBJ2-1, with 12 bases lining up with TRBD2. The CDR3 length is 14 residues. J lost 12 bases, V lost 4 bases, and 7 bases had no gene match. Looked up from germline, CDR1 is ENHRY and CDR2 is SYGVKD. CDR3 protein: CAISATSGRIVQFF. For the CDR3, the DNA is TGTGCCATCAGTGCGACTAGCGGGAGAATCGTGCAGTTCTTC.

The table lists this clone with a few counts. The chain employs TRBV10-2 and TRBJ2-2; D gene uncertain. This CDR3 spans 15 amino acids. Looked up from germline, CDR1 is WSHSY and CDR2 is SAAADI. V lost 6 bases and J 0 bases, leaving 11 bases between the germline ends. CDR3 coding DNA: TGCGCCAGCAGGAAAAGCAGATCGAACACCGGGGAGCTGTTTTTT. Its translation: CASRKSRSNTGELFF.

The chain is built from TRBV5-1 and TRBJ1-1; 8 nucleotides match TRBD1. The V and J ends lost 6 bases and 0 bases, in that order; junction bases with no gene match: 4. The length of the CDR3 is 14 residues. Germline assignment: CDR1 SGHRS and CDR2 YFSETQ. The CDR3 coding sequence is TGCGCCAGCAAGTCGGGACAGGTGAACACTGAAGCTTTCTTT. This translates into CASKSGQVNTEAFF. The variable domain in full, with the rest retrieved from reference TRBV5-1 and TRBJ1-1, is KAGVTQTPRYLIKTRGQQVTLSCSPISGHRSVSWYQQTPGQGLQFLFEYFSETQRNKGNFPGRFSGRQFSNSRSEMNVSTLELGDSALYLCASKSGQVNTEAFFGQGTRLTVV.

This clone was recorded once. The chain uses TRBV6-5 and TRBJ1-6; 9 nucleotides match TRBD1. V lost 6 bases, J lost 7 bases, and 4 bases stayed unmatched. The CDR3 runs 14 residues. Germline V gene sequence: CDR1 MNHEY, CDR2 SVGAGI. The CDR3 region has the DNA TGTGCCAGCAGGAGGGACAGGGTGAATTCACCCCTCCACTTT. Its protein is CASRRDRVNSPLHF.

The CDR3, as DNA: TGTGCCAGCAGCTCAACATACTTGAATGAAAAACTGTTTTTT. It yields the protein CASSSTYLNEKLFF. The chain is built from TRBV7-8 and TRBJ1-4; D not certain. The CDR3 spans 14 residues. Germline loops: CDR1 SGHVS, CDR2 FQNEAQ. V was pared by 4 bases and J by 5 bases, with 11 bases between.

The V gene is TRBV6-5, the J gene TRBJ2-7, with 11 bases aligning to TRBD1. CDR1 and CDR2 (germline): MNHEY, SVGAGI. The CDR3 contains 14 residues. The V gene end was trimmed by 6 bases and the J gene end by 4 bases; junction bases not matched to a gene: 5. The CDR3 region is CASSYGDRGYEQYF. CDR3 DNA: TGTGCCAGCAGCTACGGGGACAGGGGGTACGAGCAGTACTTC.

The CDR3 coding sequence is TGTGCCAGCAGCCTTAAAGGTCCAGCCGGGGAGCTGTTTTTT. Its protein is CASSLKGPAGELFF. This chain connects TRBV5-4 to TRBJ2-2; D remains ambiguous. The CDR3 consists of 14 residues. Trimming took off 4 bases at V and 6 bases at J, with 13 bases between the two ends. CDR1 SGHNT and CDR2 YYREEE come from the germline V gene (reference sequence).